This T cell receptor (beta chain) was profiled in a study of blood T cell repertoires in COVID-19. Study information: Samples representing acute and convalescent COVID-19 were sourced from the United States, Italy and Spain.

Method: immunoSEQ multiplex PCR; TCRdb's copy keeps in-frame clones and lacks some. This table has roughly 290,000 clones, 70% to 85% appearing once. The Seattle site enrolled patients during active infection and followed them longitudinally. The CDR3 is 14 amino acids. Unmatched junction bases numbered 6, after V lost 3 bases and J lost 6 bases. Germline V gene sequence: CDR1 SEHNR, CDR2 FQNEAQ (reference sequence). This TCR derives from a human donor with COVID-19, enrolled during active disease. The donor label of this sample is uncertain. Sequencing input: peripheral blood. The V call is TRBV7-9, the J call TRBJ2-7, with 9 bases lining up with TRBD1. CDR3 in amino acids: CASSFGQGSGEQYF. CDR3 in DNA: TGTGCCAGCAGCTTTGGACAGGGGTCGGGCGAGCAGTACTTC.